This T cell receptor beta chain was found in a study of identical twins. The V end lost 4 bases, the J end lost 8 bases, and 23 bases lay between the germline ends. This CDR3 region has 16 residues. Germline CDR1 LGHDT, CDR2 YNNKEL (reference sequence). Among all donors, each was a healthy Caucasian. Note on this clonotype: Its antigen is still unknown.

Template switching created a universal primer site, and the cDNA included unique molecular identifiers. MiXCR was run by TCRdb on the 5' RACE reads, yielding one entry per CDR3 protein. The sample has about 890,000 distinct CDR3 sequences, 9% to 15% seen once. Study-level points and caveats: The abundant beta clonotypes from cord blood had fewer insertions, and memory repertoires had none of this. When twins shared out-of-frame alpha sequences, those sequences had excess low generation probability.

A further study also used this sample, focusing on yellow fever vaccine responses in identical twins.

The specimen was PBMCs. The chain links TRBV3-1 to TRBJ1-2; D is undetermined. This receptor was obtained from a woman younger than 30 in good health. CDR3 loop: CASSPPTLSFFTGYTF. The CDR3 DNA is TGTGCCAGCAGCCCGCCAACTCTGTCTTTCTTTACAGGCTACACCTTC. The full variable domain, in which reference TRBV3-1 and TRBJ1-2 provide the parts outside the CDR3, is DTAVSQTPKYLVTQMGNDKSIKCEQNLGHDTMYWYKQDSKKFLKIMFSYNNKELIINETVPNRFSPKSPDKAHLNLHINSLELGDSAVYFCASSPPTLSFFTGYTFGSGTRLTVV.